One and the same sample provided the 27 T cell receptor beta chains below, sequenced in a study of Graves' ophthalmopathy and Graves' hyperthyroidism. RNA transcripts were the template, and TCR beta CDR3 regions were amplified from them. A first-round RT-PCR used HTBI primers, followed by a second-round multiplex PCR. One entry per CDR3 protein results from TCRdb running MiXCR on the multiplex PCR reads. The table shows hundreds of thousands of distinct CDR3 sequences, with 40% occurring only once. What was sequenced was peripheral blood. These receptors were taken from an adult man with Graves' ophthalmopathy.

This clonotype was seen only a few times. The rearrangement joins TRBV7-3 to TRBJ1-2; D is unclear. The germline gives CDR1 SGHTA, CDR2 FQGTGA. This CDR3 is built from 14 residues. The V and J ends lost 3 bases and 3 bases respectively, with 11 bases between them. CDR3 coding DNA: TGTGCCAGCAGCTTTGGCCACTGGGACTATGGCTACACCTTC. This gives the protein CASSFGHWDYGYTF.

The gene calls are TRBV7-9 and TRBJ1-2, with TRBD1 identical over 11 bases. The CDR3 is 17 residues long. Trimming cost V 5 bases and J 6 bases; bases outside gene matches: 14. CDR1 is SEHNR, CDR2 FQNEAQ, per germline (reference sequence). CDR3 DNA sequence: TGTGCCAGCAGCCCCTCCGGGACAGGGGGGAGAAATGATGGCTACACCTTC. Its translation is CASSPSGTGGRNDGYTF.

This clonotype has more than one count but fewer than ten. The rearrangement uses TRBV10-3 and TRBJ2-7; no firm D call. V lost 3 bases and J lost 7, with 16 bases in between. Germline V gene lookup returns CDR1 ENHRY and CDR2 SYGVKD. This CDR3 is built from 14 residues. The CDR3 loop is CAISDVTKLSEQYF. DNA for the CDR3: TGTGCCATCAGTGATGTGACCAAGTTAAGTGAGCAGTACTTC.

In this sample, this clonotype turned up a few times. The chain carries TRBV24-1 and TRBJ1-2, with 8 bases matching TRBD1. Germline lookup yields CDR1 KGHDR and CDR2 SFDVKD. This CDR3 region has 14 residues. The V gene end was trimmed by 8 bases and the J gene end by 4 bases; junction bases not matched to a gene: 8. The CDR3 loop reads CATKGSGGVYGYTF. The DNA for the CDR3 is TGTGCCACCAAAGGTTCAGGGGGCGTCTATGGCTACACCTTC.

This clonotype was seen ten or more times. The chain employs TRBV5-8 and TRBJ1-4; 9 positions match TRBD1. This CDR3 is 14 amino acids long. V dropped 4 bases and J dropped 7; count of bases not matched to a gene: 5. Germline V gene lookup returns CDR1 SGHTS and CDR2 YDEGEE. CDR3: CASSRGTGREKLFF. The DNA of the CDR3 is TGTGCCAGCAGCCGAGGGACAGGGCGTGAAAAACTGTTTTTT.

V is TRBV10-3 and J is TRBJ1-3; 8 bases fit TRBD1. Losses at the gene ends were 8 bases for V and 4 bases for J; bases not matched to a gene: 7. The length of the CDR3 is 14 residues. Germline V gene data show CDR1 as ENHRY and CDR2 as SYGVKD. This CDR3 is CAISGTGSGNTIYF. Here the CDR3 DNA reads TGTGCCATCTCAGGGACAGGCTCCGGAAACACCATATATTTT.

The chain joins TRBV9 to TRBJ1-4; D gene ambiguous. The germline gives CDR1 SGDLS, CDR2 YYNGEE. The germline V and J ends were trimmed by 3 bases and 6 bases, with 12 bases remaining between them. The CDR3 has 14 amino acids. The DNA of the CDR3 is TGTGCCAGCAGCGCCCTTCGGACGGATGAAAAACTGTTTTTT. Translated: CASSALRTDEKLFF.

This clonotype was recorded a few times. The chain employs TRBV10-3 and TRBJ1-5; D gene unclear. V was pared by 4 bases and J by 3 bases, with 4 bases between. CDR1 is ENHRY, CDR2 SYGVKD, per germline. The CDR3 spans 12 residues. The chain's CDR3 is CAISGNNQPQHF. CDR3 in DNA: TGTGCCATCAGTGGCAACAATCAGCCCCAGCATTTT.

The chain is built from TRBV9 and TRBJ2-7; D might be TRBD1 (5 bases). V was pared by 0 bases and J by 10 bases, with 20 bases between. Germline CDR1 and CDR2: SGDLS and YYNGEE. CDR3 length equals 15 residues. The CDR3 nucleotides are TGTGCCAGCAGCGTAGGGGGCGGAAAGAAGTTGGAACAGTACTTC. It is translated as CASSVGGGKKLEQYF.

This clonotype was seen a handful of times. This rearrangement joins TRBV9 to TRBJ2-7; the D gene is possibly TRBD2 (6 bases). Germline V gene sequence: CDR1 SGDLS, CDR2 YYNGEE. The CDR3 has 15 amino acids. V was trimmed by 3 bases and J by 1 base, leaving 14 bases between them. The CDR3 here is CASSGGTSNSYEQYF. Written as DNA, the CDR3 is TGTGCCAGCAGCGGCGGGACGAGTAATTCCTACGAGCAGTACTTC.

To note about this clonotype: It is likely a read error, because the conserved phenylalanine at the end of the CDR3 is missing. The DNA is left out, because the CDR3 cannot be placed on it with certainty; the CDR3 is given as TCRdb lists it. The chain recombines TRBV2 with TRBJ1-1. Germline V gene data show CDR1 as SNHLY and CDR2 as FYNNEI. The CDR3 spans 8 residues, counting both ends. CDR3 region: CASREWEV.

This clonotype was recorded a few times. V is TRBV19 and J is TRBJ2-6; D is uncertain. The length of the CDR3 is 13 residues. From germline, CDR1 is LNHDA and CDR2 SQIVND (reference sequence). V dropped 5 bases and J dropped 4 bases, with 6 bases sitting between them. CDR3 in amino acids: CASSSQGANVLTF. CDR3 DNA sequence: TGTGCCAGTAGTTCTCAGGGGGCCAACGTCCTGACTTTC.

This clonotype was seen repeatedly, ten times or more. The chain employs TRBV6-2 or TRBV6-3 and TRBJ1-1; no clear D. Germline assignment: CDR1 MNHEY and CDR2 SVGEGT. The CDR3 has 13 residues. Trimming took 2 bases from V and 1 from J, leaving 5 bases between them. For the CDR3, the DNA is TGTGCCAGCAGTTACACAGAGAACACTGAAGCTTTCTTT. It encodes CASSYTENTEAFF.

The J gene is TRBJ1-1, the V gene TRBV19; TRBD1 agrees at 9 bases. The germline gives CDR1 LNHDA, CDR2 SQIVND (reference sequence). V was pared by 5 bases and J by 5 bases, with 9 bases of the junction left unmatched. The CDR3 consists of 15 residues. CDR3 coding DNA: TGTGCCAGTAGTGAACAAGACAGGGGGGGGACTGAAGCTTTCTTT. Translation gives CASSEQDRGGTEAFF.

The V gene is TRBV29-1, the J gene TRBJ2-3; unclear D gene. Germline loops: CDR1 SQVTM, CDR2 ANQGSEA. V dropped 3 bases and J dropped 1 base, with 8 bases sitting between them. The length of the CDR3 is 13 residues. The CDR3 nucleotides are TGCAGCGTTGAGACGGAAGGCACAGATACGCAGTATTTT. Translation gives CSVETEGTDTQYF.

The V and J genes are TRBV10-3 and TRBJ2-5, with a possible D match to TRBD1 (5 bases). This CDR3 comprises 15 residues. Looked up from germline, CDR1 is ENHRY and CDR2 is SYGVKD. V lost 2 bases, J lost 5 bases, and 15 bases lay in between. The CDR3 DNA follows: TGTGCCATCAGTGAGCGCCGTGGGGCAGGGGAGACCCAGTACTTC. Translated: CAISERRGAGETQYF.

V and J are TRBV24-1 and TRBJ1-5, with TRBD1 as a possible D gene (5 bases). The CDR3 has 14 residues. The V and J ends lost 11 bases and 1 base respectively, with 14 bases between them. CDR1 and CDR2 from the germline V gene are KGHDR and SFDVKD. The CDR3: CASSAGRSNQPQHF. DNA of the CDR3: TGTGCCAGCTCGGCGGGACGGAGCAATCAGCCCCAGCATTTT.

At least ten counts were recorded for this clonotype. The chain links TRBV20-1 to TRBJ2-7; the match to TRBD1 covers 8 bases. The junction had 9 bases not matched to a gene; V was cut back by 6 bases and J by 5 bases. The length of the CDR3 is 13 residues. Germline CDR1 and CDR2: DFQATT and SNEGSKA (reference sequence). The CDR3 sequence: CSANTGTGNEQYF. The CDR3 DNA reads TGCAGTGCAAATACCGGGACAGGCAACGAGCAGTACTTC.

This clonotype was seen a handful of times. CDR3 DNA: TGTGCCTGGTCGTTCAGAGGGACCTTGAACACTGAAGCTTTCTTT. It yields the protein CAWSFRGTLNTEAFF. V gene TRBV19 combines with J gene TRBJ1-1, with D perhaps matching TRBD1 (5 bases). The CDR3 spans 15 residues. Germline values: CDR1 LNHDA, CDR2 SQIVND (reference sequence). V was cut by 11 bases and J by 0 bases, with 19 bases left in between.

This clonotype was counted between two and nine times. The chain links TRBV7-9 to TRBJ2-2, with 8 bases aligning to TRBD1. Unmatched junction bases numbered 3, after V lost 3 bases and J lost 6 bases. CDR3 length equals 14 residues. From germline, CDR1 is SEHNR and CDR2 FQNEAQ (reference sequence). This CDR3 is CASSLGQASGELFF. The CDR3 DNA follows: TGTGCCAGCAGCTTGGGACAGGCCTCCGGGGAGCTGTTTTTT.

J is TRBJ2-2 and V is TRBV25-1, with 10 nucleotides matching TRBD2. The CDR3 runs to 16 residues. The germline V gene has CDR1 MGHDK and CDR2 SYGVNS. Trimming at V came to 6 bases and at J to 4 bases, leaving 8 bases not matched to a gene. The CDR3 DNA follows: TGTGCCAGCAGCGGTCAGCGGGAGGGGATCACCGGGGAGCTGTTTTTT. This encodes CASSGQREGITGELFF.

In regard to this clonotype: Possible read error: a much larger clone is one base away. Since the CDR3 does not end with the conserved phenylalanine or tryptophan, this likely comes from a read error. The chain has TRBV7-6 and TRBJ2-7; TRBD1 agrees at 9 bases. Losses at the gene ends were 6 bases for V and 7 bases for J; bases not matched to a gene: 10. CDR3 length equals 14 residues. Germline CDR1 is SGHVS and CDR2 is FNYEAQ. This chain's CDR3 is CASRSGTGFWEQYY. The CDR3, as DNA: TGTGCCAGCAGGTCCGGGACAGGGTTTTGGGAGCAGTACTAC.

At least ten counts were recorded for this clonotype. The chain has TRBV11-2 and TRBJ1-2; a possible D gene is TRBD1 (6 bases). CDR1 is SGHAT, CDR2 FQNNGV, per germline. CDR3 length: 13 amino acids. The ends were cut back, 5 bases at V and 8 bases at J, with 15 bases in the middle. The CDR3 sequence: CASSNLAGEGYTF. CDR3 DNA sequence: TGTGCCAGCAGCAATCTGGCAGGGGAGGGCTACACCTTC.

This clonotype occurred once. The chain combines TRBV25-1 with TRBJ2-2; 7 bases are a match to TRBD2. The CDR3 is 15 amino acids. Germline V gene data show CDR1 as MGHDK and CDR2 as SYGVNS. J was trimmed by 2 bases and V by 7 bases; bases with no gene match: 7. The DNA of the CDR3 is TGTGCCAGCACCCCGGGGAGGGGAAACACCGGGGAGCTGTTTTTT. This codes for CASTPGRGNTGELFF.

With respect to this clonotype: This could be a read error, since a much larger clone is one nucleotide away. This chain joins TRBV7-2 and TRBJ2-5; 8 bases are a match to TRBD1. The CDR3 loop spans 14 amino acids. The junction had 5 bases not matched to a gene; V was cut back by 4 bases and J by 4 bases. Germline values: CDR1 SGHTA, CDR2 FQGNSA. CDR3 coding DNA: TGTGCCAGCAGCTCGGGCAGGGGGCTAGAGACCCAGTACTTC. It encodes CASSSGRGLETQYF.

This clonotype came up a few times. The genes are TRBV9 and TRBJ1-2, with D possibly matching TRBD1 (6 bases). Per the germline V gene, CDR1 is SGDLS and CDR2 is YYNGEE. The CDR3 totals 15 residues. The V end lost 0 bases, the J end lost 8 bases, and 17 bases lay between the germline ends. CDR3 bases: TGTGCCAGCAGCGTAGAGACGGACAGCCCCCGGGGCTACACCTTC. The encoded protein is CASSVETDSPRGYTF.

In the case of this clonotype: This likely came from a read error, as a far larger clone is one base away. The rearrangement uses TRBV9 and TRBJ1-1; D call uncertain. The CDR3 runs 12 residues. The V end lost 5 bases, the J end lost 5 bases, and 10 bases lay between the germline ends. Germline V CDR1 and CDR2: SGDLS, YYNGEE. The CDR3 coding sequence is TGTGCCAGCAGTCACAGTGAAACTGAAGCTTTCTTT. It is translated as CASSHSETEAFF.